This entry is about one T cell receptor (beta chain). The data originate from a study of blood T cell repertoires in COVID-19. Study as a whole: The United States, Italy and Spain provided the acute and convalescent COVID-19 samples. T cells, B-cell-depleted T cells, or PBMCs provided the cDNA or gDNA that served as material.

Trimming removed 4 bases from V and 7 bases from J, with 16 bases in between. Germline loops: CDR1 MNHEY, CDR2 SMNVEV (reference sequence). This CDR3 spans 14 amino acids. Followed longitudinally, the Seattle patients had been enrolled during active infection. How the authors handled the data: The authors estimated nucleated cell counts from reference gene primer amplification. The table came from immunoSEQ multiplex PCR; TCRdb's copy has only in-frame clones and leaves some out. V and J calls and clone size are given by that table; D and trimming were obtained from the DNA. The sample gives about 320,000 clones, over 85% of which show up once; around 10% is in the top ten.

This chain connects TRBV27 to TRBJ1-2, with D perhaps matching TRBD1 (6 bases). Sequencing used peripheral blood. The source of this sequence is a young woman with COVID-19, enrolled during active disease. For the CDR3, the DNA is TGTGCCAGCAGTTCGGACAGTCCATTTTCTGGCTACACCTTC. It specifies CASSSDSPFSGYTF.